This T cell receptor beta chain is drawn from a study of beta chain features in type 1 diabetes. Findings of the study overall: Using cDNA template may skew counts toward highly expressing activated cells. Moderate yet significant TCRB CDR3 shortening was seen in Type 1 diabetes patients in all four CD4+ subsets. A PCR bias possibly favoring shorter templates would apply equally to patients and controls.

The germline CDR1 and CDR2 sequences are GTSNPN and SVGIG (reference sequence). The V segment lost 3 bases and the J segment 4 bases; nucleotides outside the gene matches: 4. This CDR3 is 13 amino acids long. On this clone itself: Its antigen is still unknown.

The isolated RNA, all of it, was reverse transcribed, so expressed TCRB transcripts were what got sequenced. Sequencing of naive, central memory and regulatory T cell samples gave an average of approximately 3.8 million reads. Sequencing was performed with immunoSEQ multiplex PCR; in TCRdb, only in-frame clones are kept and a portion is missing. Here the sample spans approximately 100,000 clones, 25% to 30% being singletons. The chain uses TRBV30 and TRBJ2-7; 9 bases align to TRBD1. The TCR sequence derives from a woman aged 18-35 years with type 1 diabetes. The sequencing input was central memory CD4+ T cells from blood. In DNA form, the CDR3 reads TGTGCCTGGAGCCACGGACAGGGGTACGAGCAGTACTTC. Residues: CAWSHGQGYEQYF.